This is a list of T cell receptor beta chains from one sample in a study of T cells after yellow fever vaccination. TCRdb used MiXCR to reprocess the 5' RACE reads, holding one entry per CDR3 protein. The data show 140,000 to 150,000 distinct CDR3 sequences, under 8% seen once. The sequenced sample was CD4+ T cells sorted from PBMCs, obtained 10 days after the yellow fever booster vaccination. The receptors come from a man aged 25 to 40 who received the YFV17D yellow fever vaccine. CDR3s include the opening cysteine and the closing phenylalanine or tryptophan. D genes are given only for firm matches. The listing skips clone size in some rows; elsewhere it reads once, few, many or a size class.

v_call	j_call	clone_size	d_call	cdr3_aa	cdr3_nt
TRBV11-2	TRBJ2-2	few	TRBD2	CASSSTSGRGRGTGELFF	TGTGCCAGCAGCTCGACTAGCGGGAGGGGTCGAGGCACCGGGGAGCTGTTTTTT
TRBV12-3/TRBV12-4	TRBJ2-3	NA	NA	CASSLGHSGGWADTQYF	TGTGCCAGCAGCCTAGGCCATAGCGGAGGGTGGGCAGATACGCAGTATTTT
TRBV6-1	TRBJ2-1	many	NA	CASSPTQNRGEQFF	TGTGCCAGCAGTCCTACCCAAAACCGCGGTGAGCAGTTCTTC
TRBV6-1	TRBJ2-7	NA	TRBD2	CASTLTGGAGYEQYF	TGTGCCAGCACCCTTACGGGAGGGGCGGGCTACGAGCAGTACTTC
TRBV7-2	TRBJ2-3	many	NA	CASSLGGHTDTQYF	TGTGCCAGCAGCTTAGGGGGCCACACAGATACGCAGTATTTT
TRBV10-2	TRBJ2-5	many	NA	CATSGVQETQYF	TGCGCCACCTCCGGGGTACAAGAGACCCAGTACTTC
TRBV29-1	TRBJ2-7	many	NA	CSVVQVSSYEQYF	TGCAGCGTCGTACAGGTATCCTCCTACGAGCAGTACTTC
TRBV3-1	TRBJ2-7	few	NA	CASSQDSGTHFYEQYF	TGTGCCAGCAGCCAGGACTCCGGGACCCATTTCTACGAGCAGTACTTC
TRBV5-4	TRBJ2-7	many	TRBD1	CASSSPRDSDYEQYF	TGTGCCAGCAGCTCACCCCGGGACAGCGACTACGAGCAGTACTTC
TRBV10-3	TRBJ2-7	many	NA	CATSRSFYEQYF	TGTGCCACCTCTAGATCCTTTTACGAGCAGTACTTC
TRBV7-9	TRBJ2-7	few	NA	CASSLAGRQGLEQYF	TGTGCCAGCAGCTTAGCCGGGCGCCAGGGATTAGAGCAGTACTTC
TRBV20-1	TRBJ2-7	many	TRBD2	CSAEAGNRYEQYF	TGCAGTGCCGAAGCGGGAAACCGGTACGAGCAGTACTTC
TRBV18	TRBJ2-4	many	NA	CASSPPGRAQNIQYF	TGTGCCAGCTCACCACCGGGACGGGCCCAAAACATTCAGTACTTC
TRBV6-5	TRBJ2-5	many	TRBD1	CASSPRTGKYQETQYF	TGTGCCAGCAGTCCCCGGACAGGAAAGTACCAAGAGACCCAGTACTTC
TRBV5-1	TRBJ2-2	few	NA	CASSLAGASLREYTGELFF	TGCGCCAGCAGCTTGGCCGGCGCGAGTTTGAGGGAGTACACCGGGGAGCTGTTTTTT
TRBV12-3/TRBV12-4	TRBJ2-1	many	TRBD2	CASSETSLNNEQFF	TGTGCCAGCAGTGAGACTAGCCTGAACAATGAGCAGTTCTTC